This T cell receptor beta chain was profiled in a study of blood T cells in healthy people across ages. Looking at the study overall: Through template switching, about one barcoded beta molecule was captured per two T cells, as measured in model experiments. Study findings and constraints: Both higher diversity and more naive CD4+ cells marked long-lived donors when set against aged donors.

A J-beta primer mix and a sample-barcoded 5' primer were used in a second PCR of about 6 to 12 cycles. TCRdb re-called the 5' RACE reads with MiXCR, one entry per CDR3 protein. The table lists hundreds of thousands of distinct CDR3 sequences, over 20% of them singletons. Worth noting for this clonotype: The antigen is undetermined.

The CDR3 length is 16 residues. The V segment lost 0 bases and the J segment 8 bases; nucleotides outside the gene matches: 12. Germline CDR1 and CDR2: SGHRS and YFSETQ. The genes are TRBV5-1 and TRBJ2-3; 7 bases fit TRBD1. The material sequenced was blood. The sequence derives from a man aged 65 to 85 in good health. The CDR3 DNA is TGCGCCAGCAGCTTGGCTTCGGGGACAGCTGGTGGTACGCAGTATTTT. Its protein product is CASSLASGTAGGTQYF.